Listed here are 27 T cell receptor beta chains from one sample, sequenced in a study of T-cell memory formation after mild COVID-19. TCRdb recomputed calls from the 5' RACE reads with MiXCR, one row per CDR3 protein. This sample has approximately 190,000 distinct CDR3 sequences, with around 18% found just once. The material sequenced was PBMCs or a T cell subset sorted from them (not recorded which). The receptors stem from an adult woman who had mild COVID-19 (a few samples of this study predate the infection). Cell type and time point are not known.

The rearrangement links TRBV4-1 to TRBJ1-4; D might be TRBD1 (5 bases). The CDR3 runs 13 residues. CDR1 is MGHRA and CDR2 is YSYEKL in the germline V gene. Trimming removed 4 bases from V and 8 bases from J, with 11 bases in between. This CDR3 is CASSRGTKEKLFF. CDR3 sequence (DNA): TGCGCCAGCAGCCGGGGCACGAAGGAAAAACTGTTTTTT.

This clonotype showed up just a few times. V gene TRBV7-9 combines with J gene TRBJ2-5; D may correspond to TRBD1 or TRBD2 (5 bases each). This CDR3 comprises 14 residues. Germline V CDR1 and CDR2: SEHNR, FQNEAQ (reference sequence). V lost 4 bases and J lost 3, with 12 bases in between. CDR3 amino acids: CASSSRDVEETQYF. The CDR3 region has the DNA TGTGCCAGCAGCTCCCGGGACGTGGAAGAGACCCAGTACTTC.

The chain uses TRBV20-1 and TRBJ2-3; D uncertain. V was pared by 1 base and J by 1 base, with 9 bases between. This CDR3 contains 14 residues. From germline, CDR1 is DFQATT and CDR2 SNEGSKA (reference sequence). The chain's CDR3 is CSARGHPGTDTQYF. The CDR3 DNA sequence: TGCAGTGCTAGAGGACACCCTGGCACAGATACGCAGTATTTT.

This clonotype was observed a handful of times. The chain uses TRBV7-6 and TRBJ2-3; D is perhaps TRBD2 (5 bases). Germline V gene data show CDR1 as SGHVS and CDR2 as FNYEAQ. Trimming removed 5 bases from V and 8 bases from J, with 14 bases in between. The CDR3 has 13 amino acids. The CDR3 nucleotides are TGTGCCAGCAGCCAGACTATTTCTAGTACGCAGTATTTT. This codes for CASSQTISSTQYF. Based on the CDR3 plus reference TRBV7-6 and TRBJ2-3, the full variable domain is GAGVSQSPRYKVTKRGQDVALRCDPISGHVSLYWYRQALGQGPEFLTYFNYEAQQDKSGLPNDRFSAERPEGSISTLTIQRTEQRDSAMYRCASSQTISSTQYFGPGTRLTVL.

This clonotype was counted a few times. This chain uses TRBV12-3 or TRBV12-4 with TRBJ2-6; 7 nucleotides match TRBD1. V lost 5 bases to trimming and J lost 0 bases; unmatched junction nucleotides: 10. CDR3 length: 18 residues. The CDR3 protein is CASSRDSSFISGANVLTF. The CDR3 nucleotides read TGTGCCAGCAGTCGGGACAGTTCTTTTATCTCTGGGGCCAACGTCCTGACTTTC.

The table lists this clonotype with a few counts. The chain recombines TRBV5-1 with TRBJ2-1; the D gene is possibly TRBD2 (7 bases). V was shortened by 5 bases and J by 7 bases, with 19 bases between the two germline ends. The CDR3 is 15 residues long. The germline gives CDR1 SGHRS, CDR2 YFSETQ. This chain's CDR3 is CASSEVGGRGNEQFF. CDR3 bases: TGCGCCAGCAGTGAAGTGGGGGGGCGTGGAAATGAGCAGTTCTTC. The full variable domain, rest sourced from reference TRBV5-1 and TRBJ2-1, is KAGVTQTPRYLIKTRGQQVTLSCSPISGHRSVSWYQQTPGQGLQFLFEYFSETQRNKGNFPGRFSGRQFSNSRSEMNVSTLELGDSALYLCASSEVGGRGNEQFFGPGTRLTVL.

This clonotype was seen only a few times. This rearrangement joins TRBV19 to TRBJ1-2, with no clear D. CDR1 is LNHDA and CDR2 is SQIVND in the germline V gene (reference sequence). The CDR3 length is 15 residues. V was trimmed by 5 bases and J by 4 bases, leaving 17 bases between them. The CDR3 sequence: CASSADPNPFYGYTF. Here the CDR3 DNA reads TGTGCCAGTAGTGCAGATCCGAACCCCTTCTATGGCTACACCTTC. Based on the CDR3 plus reference TRBV19 and TRBJ1-2, the full variable domain is DGGITQSPKYLFRKEGQNVTLSCEQNLNHDAMYWYRQDPGQGLRLIYYSQIVNDFQKGDIAEGYSVSREKKESFPLTVTSAQKNPTAFYLCASSADPNPFYGYTFGSGTRLTVV.

V gene TRBV24-1 combines with J gene TRBJ2-3; D might be TRBD2 (6 bases). CDR1 and CDR2 (germline): KGHDR, SFDVKD. The V end lost 4 bases, the J end lost 3 bases, and 13 bases lay between the germline ends. This CDR3 contains 15 residues. The CDR3 DNA follows: TGTGCCACCAGTGACCCGGGAGAGGGGACAGATACGCAGTATTTT. As protein: CATSDPGEGTDTQYF.

There are many counts of this clonotype. The chain combines TRBV7-8 with TRBJ2-5; a possible D gene is TRBD2 (6 bases). Trimming pared 1 base from V and 2 bases from J, leaving 20 bases between. Germline-derived CDR1 and CDR2 are SGHVS and FQNEAQ. CDR3 length equals 18 residues. In nucleotides, the CDR3 is TGTGCCAGCAGCTTAGTTCCAGCGGGCCAAAGCTCACAAGAGACCCAGTACTTC. It specifies CASSLVPAGQSSQETQYF.

In this sample, this clonotype turned up a few times. This chain joins TRBV30 and TRBJ1-4; 12 bases agree with TRBD1. J lost 8 bases, V lost 3 bases, and 7 bases had no gene match. CDR1 and CDR2 (germline): GTSNPN, SVGIG (reference sequence). The CDR3 is 15 amino acids. CDR3 loop: CAWRPGQGASEKLFF. CDR3 sequence (DNA): TGTGCCTGGAGGCCGGGACAGGGGGCGTCCGAAAAACTGTTTTTT.

The chain uses TRBV12-3 or TRBV12-4 and TRBJ2-4; D gene ambiguous. The CDR3 covers 13 residues. Between the trimmed V and J ends, which lost 5 bases and 8 bases, there was a span of 13 bases. The CDR3 DNA sequence: TGTGCCAGCAGTCGTATCGAGGTTGACATTCAGTACTTC. Translated, it gives CASSRIEVDIQYF.

The J gene is TRBJ1-1, the V gene TRBV12-3 or TRBV12-4; 11 bases map to TRBD1. CDR3 length: 15 residues. V was clipped by 5 bases and J by 6 bases; unmatched bases: 8. In DNA, the CDR3 is TGTGCCAGCAGTCCTCGGACAGGGGGCTTGGCTGAAGCTTTCTTT. It codes for CASSPRTGGLAEAFF.

V gene TRBV14 combines with J gene TRBJ1-6; no definite D call. This CDR3 contains 19 residues. Germline CDR1 and CDR2: SGHDN and FVKESK. Trimming shortened V by 0 bases and J by 10 bases, and 25 bases separated the two germline ends. In DNA, the CDR3 is TGTGCCAGCAGCCAAGAGAATATCCGGCGACTTGGGGTTAAGTCACCCCTCCACTTT. Amino acid sequence: CASSQENIRRLGVKSPLHF.

This clonotype was seen a handful of times. V usage is TRBV20-1 and J usage is TRBJ1-1; D remains unclear. Trimming cost V 5 bases and J 3 bases, with 7 bases left between them. This CDR3 spans 11 amino acids. Germline CDR1 is DFQATT and CDR2 is SNEGSKA (reference sequence). The CDR3 loop is CSARWDTEAFF. The CDR3 region has the DNA TGCAGTGCTCGATGGGACACTGAAGCTTTCTTT.

The rearrangement uses TRBV12-3 or TRBV12-4 and TRBJ1-1; TRBD1 is a possible D gene (5 bases). V was pared by 5 bases and J by 1 base, with 14 bases between. CDR3 length equals 15 residues. CDR3 amino acids: CASSPTPGTNTEAFF. The DNA of the CDR3 is TGTGCCAGCAGTCCCACCCCGGGGACGAACACTGAAGCTTTCTTT.

A few counts support this clonotype. The chain recombines TRBV3-1 with TRBJ1-2, with 9 bases matching TRBD1. CDR3 length equals 12 residues. The germline V gene has CDR1 LGHDT and CDR2 YNNKEL (reference sequence). The J segment lost 8 bases and the V segment lost 9 bases, leaving 7 bases of the junction unmatched. CDR3 region: CASTDRGTGYTF. Written as DNA, the CDR3 is TGTGCCAGTACGGACAGGGGCACAGGCTACACCTTC.

This chain links TRBV5-1 with TRBJ2-6; D may be TRBD2 (7 bases). Germline values: CDR1 SGHRS, CDR2 YFSETQ. V was clipped by 4 bases and J by 0 bases, with 11 bases between them. The CDR3 is made up of 16 amino acids. The CDR3 DNA reads TGCGCCAGCAGCCGGGGGGACAACTCTGGGGCCAACGTCCTGACTTTC. Its translation: CASSRGDNSGANVLTF.

This clonotype was counted at least ten times. The chain links TRBV29-1 to TRBJ2-3; 14 nucleotides align to TRBD2. Germline CDR1 is SQVTM and CDR2 is ANQGSEA. V was pared by 3 bases and J by 5 bases, with 7 bases of the junction left unmatched. The CDR3 covers 16 residues. This CDR3 reads CSVERLAGGIGDTQYF. Here the CDR3 DNA reads TGCAGCGTTGAGAGACTAGCGGGAGGGATTGGAGATACGCAGTATTTT.

Details on this clonotype: An end of the junction differs from the germline gene, which may be a read error. This rearrangement joins TRBV12-3 or TRBV12-4 to TRBJ2-3; D unresolved. This CDR3 spans 15 amino acids. CDR3 region: CASRFHRASTDTQYF. CDR3 sequence (DNA): TGTGCCAGCCGTTTTCACCGGGCCAGCACAGATACGCAGTATTTT.

This clonotype has more than one count but fewer than ten. The chain joins TRBV6-6 to TRBJ2-1, with a weak D call TRBD2 (6 bases). CDR1 MNHNY and CDR2 SVGAGI come from the germline V gene (reference sequence). This CDR3 is built from 13 residues. The V end lost 6 bases, the J end lost 6 bases, and 12 bases lay between the germline ends. The CDR3: CASRESSGNEQFF. CDR3 bases: TGTGCCAGCAGAGAGAGTAGCGGCAATGAGCAGTTCTTC.

This clonotype was picked up many times. The chain is built from TRBV29-1 and TRBJ2-1; D is unresolved. The V end lost 2 bases, the J end lost 4 bases, and 3 bases lay between the germline ends. CDR1 and CDR2 (germline): SQVTM, ANQGSEA. CDR3 length: 11 residues. CDR3 amino acids: CSVERYNEQFF. The CDR3, as DNA: TGCAGCGTTGAACGTTACAATGAGCAGTTCTTC.

This clonotype was seen only a few times. The rearrangement links TRBV27 to TRBJ1-2, with D maybe TRBD1 (5 bases). Trimming pared 6 bases from V and 4 bases from J, leaving 15 bases between. Germline assignment: CDR1 MNHEY and CDR2 SMNVEV (reference sequence). The CDR3 totals 14 residues. The DNA of the CDR3 is TGTGCCAGCAGACCCCGCGGGGCGAGCTATGGCTACACCTTC. It specifies CASRPRGASYGYTF.

The rearrangement uses TRBV7-2 and TRBJ2-5; a possible D gene is TRBD1 (6 bases). Germline CDR1 reads SGHTA; CDR2 reads FQGNSA. Trimming shortened V by 3 bases and J by 4 bases, and 15 bases separated the two germline ends. The CDR3 is made up of 15 amino acids. CDR3 sequence (DNA): TGTGCCAGCAGCTTCGGACAGACCCAATCAGAGACCCAGTACTTC. Amino acids: CASSFGQTQSETQYF. Full variable domain (rest looked up from reference TRBV7-2 and TRBJ2-5): GAGVSQSPSNKVTEKGKDVELRCDPISGHTALYWYRQSLGQGLEFLIYFQGNSAPDKSGLPSDRFSAERTGGSVSTLTIQRTQQEDSAVYLCASSFGQTQSETQYFGPGTRLLVL.

This clonotype has only a few counts. This sequence joins TRBV5-6 and TRBJ2-2, with 7 positions matching TRBD2. Per germline, CDR1 SGHDT and CDR2 YYEEEE. V was pared by 7 bases and J by 6 bases, with 9 bases of the junction left unmatched. The CDR3 covers 14 residues. Here the CDR3 DNA reads TGTGCCAGCCGGAACCGGGAGGAGGCCGGGGAGCTGTTTTTT. Translated, it gives CASRNREEAGELFF.

The sample holds a few counts of this clonotype. The gene calls are TRBV24-1 and TRBJ1-5, with D hard to call. The CDR3 is 14 amino acids. Trimming cost V 7 bases and J 4 bases, with 13 bases left between them. Looked up from germline, CDR1 is KGHDR and CDR2 is SFDVKD. The CDR3 loop reads CATSDGRQNQPQHF. The CDR3 DNA reads as TGTGCCACCAGCGATGGACGGCAAAATCAGCCCCAGCATTTT.

This clonotype was recorded a few times. V usage is TRBV7-8 and J usage is TRBJ2-2; D might be TRBD1 (6 bases). V was shortened by 1 base and J by 4 bases, with 13 bases between the two germline ends. The CDR3 contains 16 residues. CDR1 is SGHVS and CDR2 is FQNEAQ in the germline V gene. The DNA of the CDR3 is TGTGCCAGCAGCTTAGAAAGCAACAGGGTCACCGGGGAGCTGTTTTTT. Translation gives CASSLESNRVTGELFF.

This clonotype was found a few times. The chain uses TRBV6-5 and TRBJ2-3, with 8 bases identical to TRBD1. The CDR3 extends over 17 amino acids. The V and J ends lost 8 bases and 5 bases, in that order; junction bases with no gene match: 18. The germline CDR1 and CDR2 sequences are MNHEY and SVGAGI. The CDR3 DNA is TGTGCCAGCTCTAGGGGGCCCGCGACAGGGGCGGTAGATACGCAGTATTTT. Amino acid sequence: CASSRGPATGAVDTQYF.